The 14 T cell receptor beta chains listed next were all sequenced from one sample in a study of T cells in Graves' hyperthyroidism and ophthalmopathy. Amplification targeted TCR beta CDR3 regions from RNA transcripts. The primer set for the first-round RT-PCR of the TCR CDR3 was HTBI. TCRdb re-called the multiplex PCR reads with MiXCR, one entry per CDR3 protein. Among 600,000 to 650,000 distinct CDR3 sequences listed, around 20% were seen once. The specimen was blood. All receptors derive from a man younger than 40 with Graves' ophthalmopathy.

There are a few counts of this clonotype. The rearrangement uses TRBV5-1 and TRBJ2-7, with 8 nucleotides matching TRBD2. The CDR3 length is 14 residues. Trimming took 5 bases from V and 2 from J; bases not matched to a gene: 6. Per germline, CDR1 SGHRS and CDR2 YFSETQ. The CDR3 DNA follows: TGCGCCAGCAGACGTCGGGGGGGGACCTACGAGCAGTACTTC. This sequence encodes CASRRRGGTYEQYF.

This chain links TRBV14 with TRBJ2-7; either TRBD1 or TRBD2 may fit D (5 bases each). Between the trimmed V and J ends, which lost 0 bases and 4 bases, there was a span of 13 bases. The CDR3 is made up of 15 amino acids. CDR1 is SGHDN, CDR2 FVKESK, per germline. Here the CDR3 reads CASSQDRVPGYEQYF. The DNA for the CDR3 is TGTGCCAGCAGCCAAGACAGGGTCCCGGGGTACGAGCAGTACTTC.

This chain joins TRBV5-1 and TRBJ1-2; a weak D match, TRBD1 (6 bases). V was cut by 0 bases and J by 8 bases, with 14 bases left in between. This CDR3 comprises 14 residues. Germline V gene data show CDR1 as SGHRS and CDR2 as YFSETQ. CDR3 protein: CASSLGQGMEGYTF. CDR3 nucleotide sequence: TGCGCCAGCAGCTTGGGGCAGGGGATGGAGGGCTACACCTTC.

The gene calls are TRBV28 and TRBJ1-3; 7 nucleotides align to TRBD1. With 6 bases clipped from V and 4 bases from J, the junction kept 9 bases outside the gene matches. The CDR3 sequence is 15 residues long. Germline V gene lookup returns CDR1 MDHEN and CDR2 SYDVKM. As DNA, the CDR3 is TGTGCCAGCAGCCCGGACAGGTCTATCGGAAACACCATATATTTT. Encoded protein: CASSPDRSIGNTIYF.

This clonotype came up a few times. The chain links TRBV3-1 to TRBJ2-1; TRBD2 matches 14 bases. Germline CDR1 reads LGHDT; CDR2 reads YNNKEL (reference sequence). CDR3 size: 19 residues. V gave up 0 bases and J gave up 2 bases; unmatched junction bases: 6. The CDR3 spells CASSQEGLAGVRTYNEQFF. As DNA, the CDR3 is TGTGCCAGCAGCCAAGAGGGACTAGCGGGAGTTCGGACCTACAATGAGCAGTTCTTC.

This rearrangement joins TRBV10-3 to TRBJ2-1; a weak D match, TRBD2 (6 bases). The V gene's germline CDR1 is ENHRY and CDR2 SYGVKD. V lost 6 bases and J lost 9, with 15 bases in between. This CDR3 region has 13 residues. CDR3 in amino acids: CAIRIAGTGEQFF. As DNA, the CDR3 is TGTGCCATCAGGATCGCGGGAACCGGTGAGCAGTTCTTC.

This clonotype has a handful of counts. The chain uses TRBV13 and TRBJ2-2; 9 bases agree with TRBD2. J was trimmed by 6 bases and V by 5 bases; bases with no gene match: 7. The CDR3 sequence is 15 residues long. CDR1 and CDR2 from the germline V gene are PRHDT and FYEKMQ (reference sequence). CDR3 nucleotides: TGTGCCAGCAGCCATGGGACTAGCCTCCCCGGGGAGCTGTTTTTT. Translated, it gives CASSHGTSLPGELFF. Looking up the rest from reference TRBV13 and TRBJ2-2 gives the full variable domain: AAGVIQSPRHLIKEKRETATLKCYPIPRHDTVYWYQQGPGQDPQFLISFYEKMQSDKGSIPDRFSAQQFSDYHSELNMSSLELGDSALYFCASSHGTSLPGELFFGEGSRLTVL.

This clonotype was observed a few times. V gene TRBV4-2 combines with J gene TRBJ2-1; 9 nucleotides match TRBD2. Germline V CDR1 and CDR2: LGHNA, YNFKEQ. This CDR3 contains 15 residues. The J segment lost 5 bases and the V segment lost 3 bases, leaving 5 bases of the junction unmatched. The CDR3 nucleotides read TGTGCCAGCAGCCAGTTAGCGGGAGTAAACAATGAGCAGTTCTTC. This encodes CASSQLAGVNNEQFF.

The rearrangement joins TRBV2 to TRBJ1-2; TRBD1 might be the D (6 bases). The V end was cut by 7 bases, the J end by 0 bases, with 15 bases between. From germline, CDR1 is SNHLY and CDR2 FYNNEI. CDR3 length equals 15 residues. The CDR3 sequence: CASNGRGSANYGYTF. CDR3 nucleotide sequence: TGTGCCAGCAATGGCAGGGGCAGCGCTAACTATGGCTACACCTTC.

There are a few counts of this clonotype. This chain uses TRBV5-1 with TRBJ2-7; 7 nucleotides agree with TRBD2. Germline V CDR1 and CDR2: SGHRS, YFSETQ. The CDR3 contains 15 residues. The J segment lost 0 bases and the V segment lost 1 base, leaving 4 bases of the junction unmatched. Written as DNA, the CDR3 is TGCGCCAGCAGCTTGTCAGCGGGGTTCTCCTACGAGCAGTACTTC. Translated: CASSLSAGFSYEQYF.

The V gene is TRBV19, the J gene TRBJ2-1, with TRBD2 matching 7 bases. Germline V gene sequence: CDR1 LNHDA, CDR2 SQIVND (reference sequence). After removal of 4 bases from V and 6 bases from J, the junction contained 9 bases not matched to a gene. The CDR3 covers 15 residues. The CDR3 DNA sequence: TGTGCCAGTAGTAGTAGGCGGGAGACGGGCAATGAGCAGTTCTTC. Its protein is CASSSRRETGNEQFF.

V gene TRBV2 combines with J gene TRBJ2-1; tentative D call: TRBD1 (6 bases). The V and J ends lost 9 bases and 10 bases respectively, with 22 bases between them. The CDR3 covers 14 residues. CDR1 and CDR2 (germline): SNHLY, FYNNEI. The CDR3, as DNA: TGTGCCAGTCAAGGACAGAACACCATTAGGGAGCAGTTCTTC. The encoded protein is CASQGQNTIREQFF.

The J gene is TRBJ1-1, the V gene TRBV7-9; D gene unclear. Germline CDR1 SEHNR, CDR2 FQNEAQ (reference sequence). V was trimmed by 1 base and J by 7 bases, leaving 7 bases between them. The CDR3 covers 12 residues. CDR3 sequence (DNA): TGTGCCAGCAGCTTAGGGACGGATGAAGCTTTCTTT. It translates to CASSLGTDEAFF.

This clonotype was detected ten times or more. This sequence joins TRBV5-1 and TRBJ1-2; D is uncertain. CDR1 and CDR2 (germline): SGHRS, YFSETQ. Trimming removed 2 bases from V and 8 bases from J, with 16 bases in between. This CDR3 spans 14 amino acids. DNA for the CDR3: TGCGCCAGCAGCTTACCCGGTCCGGAGAGCGGCTACACCTTC. This codes for CASSLPGPESGYTF.